This T cell receptor beta chain was sequenced for a study of T-cell reconstitution after alpha-beta-depleted transplantation in children. V trimming: 0 bases; J trimming: 6 bases; junction bases outside the gene matches: 1. Germline V CDR1 and CDR2: LNHNV, YYDKDF (reference sequence). The CDR3 is 15 amino acids. Unique molecular identifiers were incorporated when the TCRbeta library was constructed. One entry per CDR3 protein results from TCRdb running MiXCR on the PCR reads. Here the sample spans nearly 550,000 distinct CDR3 sequences, about 16% being singletons. The receptor was isolated from a human donor who donated a stem cell graft to a child with acute lymphoblastic leukemia. Sequencing was performed on PBMCs from the stem cell graft donor, taken from the stem cell graft. The V and J genes are TRBV15 and TRBJ2-1, with 11 nucleotides matching TRBD2. The CDR3 sequence: CATSREGTSGNEQFF. CDR3 DNA: TGTGCCACCAGCAGAGAGGGGACTAGCGGCAATGAGCAGTTCTTC.